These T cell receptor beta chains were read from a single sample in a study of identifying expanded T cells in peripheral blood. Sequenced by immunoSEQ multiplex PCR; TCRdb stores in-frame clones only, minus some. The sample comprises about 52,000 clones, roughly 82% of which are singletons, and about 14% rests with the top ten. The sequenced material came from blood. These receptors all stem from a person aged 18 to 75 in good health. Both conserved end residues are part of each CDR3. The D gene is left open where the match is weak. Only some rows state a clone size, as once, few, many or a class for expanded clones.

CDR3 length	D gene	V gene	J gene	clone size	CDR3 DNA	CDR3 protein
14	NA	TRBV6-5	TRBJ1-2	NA	TGTGCCAGCAGTTCGGAAGTGGACGCCTATGGCTACACCTTC	CASSSEVDAYGYTF
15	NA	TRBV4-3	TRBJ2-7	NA	TGCGCCAGCAGCCAAGATCGAAGCAGCCCCTACGAGCAGTACTTC	CASSQDRSSPYEQYF
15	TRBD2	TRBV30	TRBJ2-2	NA	TGTGCCTGGAGTACCGATTCGGGAGGGATCGGGGAGCTGTTTTTT	CAWSTDSGGIGELFF
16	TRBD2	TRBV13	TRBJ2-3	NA	TGTGCCAGCAGCCCAGGTAGCGGGAGGGGCACAGATACGCAGTATTTT	CASSPGSGRGTDTQYF
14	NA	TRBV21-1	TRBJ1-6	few	TGTGCCAGCAGCCGAGGACAGGATAATTCACCCCTCCACTTT	CASSRGQDNSPLHF
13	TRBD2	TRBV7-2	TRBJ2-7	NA	TGTGCCAGCAGCTTAGGGAGCGGGGGAGAGCAGTACTTC	CASSLGSGGEQYF
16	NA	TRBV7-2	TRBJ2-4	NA	TGTGCCAGCAGCTTAGAAGTCTCTAGGGCCAAAAACATTCAGTACTTC	CASSLEVSRAKNIQYF
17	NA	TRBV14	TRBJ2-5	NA	TGTGCCAGCAGCCAAGAGGGGTCCCTTTCCCCGCAAGAGACCCAGTACTTC	CASSQEGSLSPQETQYF
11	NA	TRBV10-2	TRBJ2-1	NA	TGCGCCAGCAGTGGGTTAGATGAGCAGTTCTTC	CASSGLDEQFF
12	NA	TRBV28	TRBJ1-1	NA	TGTGCCAGCAGGGCAGGGTCCACTGAAGCTTTCTTT	CASRAGSTEAFF
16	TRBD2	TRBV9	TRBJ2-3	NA	TGTGCCAGCAGCGTAGGAACGGGGAGGGCCACAGATACGCAGTATTTT	CASSVGTGRATDTQYF
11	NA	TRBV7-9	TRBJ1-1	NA	TGTGCCAGCGGAGGGAACACTGAAGCTTTCTTT	CASGGNTEAFF
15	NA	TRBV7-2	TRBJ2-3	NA	TGTGCCAGCAGCTTAGTAGTAGGGCGACAAGATACGCAGTATTTT	CASSLVVGRQDTQYF
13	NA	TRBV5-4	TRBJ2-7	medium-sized	TGTGCCAGCAGCCACAACACGGCTTACGAGCAGTACTTC	CASSHNTAYEQYF
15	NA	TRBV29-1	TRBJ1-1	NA	TGCAGCGTTGGTGACAGAAGGGAAATAAACACTGAAGCTTTCTTT	CSVGDRREINTEAFF
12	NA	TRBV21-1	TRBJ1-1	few	TGTGCCAGCAGCAGTCACAACACTGAAGCTTTCTTT	CASSSHNTEAFF
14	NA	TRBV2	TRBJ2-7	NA	TGTGCCAGCAGTGTGTCAGTTCTTATCTACGAGCAGTACTTC	CASSVSVLIYEQYF
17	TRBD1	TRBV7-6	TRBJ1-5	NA	TGTGCCAGCAGCTTACGGACAGGCGATTATAGCAATCAGCCCCAGCATTTT	CASSLRTGDYSNQPQHF
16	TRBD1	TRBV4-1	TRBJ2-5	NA	TGCGCCAGCAGCCAAGACGGGACAGGGGGCCTTGAGACCCAGTACTTC	CASSQDGTGGLETQYF
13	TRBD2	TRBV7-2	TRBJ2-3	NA	TGTGCGGAACACAGCGGGGTCACAGATACGCAGTATTTT	CAEHSGVTDTQYF
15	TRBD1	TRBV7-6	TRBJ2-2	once	TGTGCCAGCAGCCCCGGACAGGGGAAATCCGGGGAGCTGTTTTTT	CASSPGQGKSGELFF
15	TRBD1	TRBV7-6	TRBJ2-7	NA	TGTGCCAGCAGCCCCGGAGGGACAGGGGGCCACGAGCAGTACTTC	CASSPGGTGGHEQYF
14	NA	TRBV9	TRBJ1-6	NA	TGTGCCAGCAGCGTAGAACCCAATAATTCACCCCTCCACTTT	CASSVEPNNSPLHF
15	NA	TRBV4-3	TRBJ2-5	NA	TGCGCCAGCAGCCAAGAGCGGAGCAGCCAAGAGACCCAGTACTTC	CASSQERSSQETQYF
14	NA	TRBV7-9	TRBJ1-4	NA	TGTGCCAGCAGCGTCGACAGCGGTAATGAAAAACTGTTTTTT	CASSVDSGNEKLFF
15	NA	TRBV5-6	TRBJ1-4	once	TGTGCCAGCAGCTTGGCGCCGGCAACTAATGAAAAACTGTTTTTT	CASSLAPATNEKLFF
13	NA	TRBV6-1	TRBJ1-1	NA	TGTGCCAGCAGTGACACGCTGAACACTGAAGCTTTCTTT	CASSDTLNTEAFF
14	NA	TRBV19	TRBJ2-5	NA	TGTGCCAGTAGTGGTAGCGCAATCGGCGAGACCCAGTACTTC	CASSGSAIGETQYF
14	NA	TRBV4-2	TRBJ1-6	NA	TGTGCCAGCAGTAACAGAGAGAAGAATTCACCCCTCCACTTT	CASSNREKNSPLHF
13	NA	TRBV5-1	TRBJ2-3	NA	TGCGCCAGCAGCTCACCCCTAGGGGATACGCAGTATTTT	CASSSPLGDTQYF
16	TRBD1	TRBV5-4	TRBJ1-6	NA	TGTGCCAGCAGCTCAGGCGGGACAGGAGACGATTCACCCCTCCACTTT	CASSSGGTGDDSPLHF
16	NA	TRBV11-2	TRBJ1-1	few	TGTGCCAGCAGCCCTGCGATCAGGGGCCCGAACACTGAAGCTTTCTTT	CASSPAIRGPNTEAFF
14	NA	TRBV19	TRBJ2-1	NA	TGTGCCAGTAGTATAAAGGCCCTCGGGACCCAGCAGTTCTTC	CASSIKALGTQQFF
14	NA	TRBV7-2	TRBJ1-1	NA	TGTGCCAGCAGCCCCGAGATCTGGGACACTGAAGCTTTCTTT	CASSPEIWDTEAFF
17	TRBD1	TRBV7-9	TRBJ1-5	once	TGTGCCAGCAGCTTTTCCTCCGGGACAGGGGGAAATCAGCCTCAGCATTTT	CASSFSSGTGGNQPQHF
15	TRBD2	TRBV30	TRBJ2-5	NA	TGTGCCTGGAGTCATAGGACTAGCGGGGGGGCAGCCCAGTACTTC	CAWSHRTSGGAAQYF
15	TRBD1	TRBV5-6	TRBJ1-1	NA	TGTGCCAGCAGTCTTGACAGGGGAGTTGGAACTGAAGCTTTCTTT	CASSLDRGVGTEAFF
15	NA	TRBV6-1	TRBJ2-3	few	TGTGCCAGCAGTGAGCCGGGGGCGCCCACAGATACGCAGTATTTT	CASSEPGAPTDTQYF
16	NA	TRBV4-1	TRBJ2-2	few	TGCGCCAGCAGCCATATTCCGGGGGAGAACACCGGGGAGCTGTTTTTT	CASSHIPGENTGELFF
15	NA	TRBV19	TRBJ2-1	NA	TGTGCCAGTAGTATAGCAGGGGCTGGCTACAATGAGCAGTTCTTC	CASSIAGAGYNEQFF
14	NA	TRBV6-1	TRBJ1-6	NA	TGTGCCAGCAGAGGGGACACTCATAATTCACCCCTCCACTTT	CASRGDTHNSPLHF